Each of the 22 T cell receptor beta chains below was sequenced from the same sample in a study of CD8 T cells in ankylosing spondylitis. One entry per CDR3 protein results from TCRdb running MiXCR on the 5' RACE reads. This sample has more than 150,000 distinct CDR3 sequences, with 15% to 20% found just once. Sequences were obtained from blood, either unsorted or a sorted T cell fraction (not recorded which). The receptors shown here come from a male donor under 30 with ankylosing spondylitis or in good health (not recorded which).

There are many counts of this clonotype. The V gene is TRBV5-1, the J gene TRBJ1-4; maybe TRBD1 (5 bases). This CDR3 has 14 residues. The V gene lost 6 bases and the J gene lost 2 bases, with 11 bases spanning the gap. Germline lookup yields CDR1 SGHRS and CDR2 YFSETQ. CDR3: CASKPGGTNEKLFF. CDR3 nucleotide sequence: TGCGCCAGCAAACCCGGGGGGACTAATGAAAAACTGTTTTTT. The whole variable domain, remainder taken from reference TRBV5-1 and TRBJ1-4, is KAGVTQTPRYLIKTRGQQVTLSCSPISGHRSVSWYQQTPGQGLQFLFEYFSETQRNKGNFPGRFSGRQFSNSRSEMNVSTLELGDSALYLCASKPGGTNEKLFFGSGTQLSVL.

There are many counts of this clonotype. V usage is TRBV11-2 and J usage is TRBJ2-1; 7 nucleotides align to TRBD2. Trimming at V came to 1 base and at J to 5 bases, leaving 8 bases not matched to a gene. This CDR3 is 16 amino acids long. From germline, CDR1 is SGHAT and CDR2 FQNNGV. The CDR3 here is CASSLGWGRANNEQFF. CDR3 in DNA: TGTGCCAGCAGCTTAGGTTGGGGGAGGGCCAACAATGAGCAGTTCTTC.

This clonotype was seen ten or more times. The chain joins TRBV5-1 to TRBJ2-5; 8 bases agree with TRBD2. Germline trimming cut 0 bases from V and 2 bases from J; bases unmatched to any gene: 6. This CDR3 spans 16 amino acids. Germline assignment: CDR1 SGHRS and CDR2 YFSETQ. The CDR3 DNA follows: TGCGCCAGCAGCTTGGCCCCGGGACTAGTTCAAGAGACCCAGTACTTC. Translated: CASSLAPGLVQETQYF. The full variable domain, rest sourced from reference TRBV5-1 and TRBJ2-5, is KAGVTQTPRYLIKTRGQQVTLSCSPISGHRSVSWYQQTPGQGLQFLFEYFSETQRNKGNFPGRFSGRQFSNSRSEMNVSTLELGDSALYLCASSLAPGLVQETQYFGPGTRLLVL.

This clonotype was found a few times. The chain links TRBV12-3 or TRBV12-4 to TRBJ2-1, with a possible D match to TRBD1 (5 bases). Trimming pared 6 bases from V and 8 bases from J, leaving 17 bases between. The CDR3 is 14 residues long. The CDR3 coding sequence is TGTGCCAGCAGCCAAACTTCAACAGGTTATGAGCAGTTCTTC. Encoded protein: CASSQTSTGYEQFF.

This clonotype was recorded many times. This chain connects TRBV5-6 to TRBJ1-1; the D is unclear. The CDR3 totals 16 residues. In germline, CDR1 is SGHDT, CDR2 YYEEEE. Trimming took 4 bases from V and 0 from J, leaving 16 bases between them. CDR3 in amino acids: CASSPKTYWVNTEAFF. CDR3 coding DNA: TGTGCCAGCAGCCCAAAGACTTACTGGGTGAACACTGAAGCTTTCTTT.

This clonotype was seen just once. The gene calls are TRBV15 and TRBJ2-1, with 7 bases fitting TRBD2. Germline V gives CDR1 LNHNV, CDR2 YYDKDF (reference sequence). The length of the CDR3 is 13 residues. V dropped 11 bases and J dropped 5; count of bases not matched to a gene: 9. The CDR3 loop is CASRDYPDNEQFF. The CDR3, as DNA: TGTGCCTCCCGGGACTACCCTGACAATGAGCAGTTCTTC. The entire variable domain, with the rest obtained from reference TRBV15 and TRBJ2-1, is as follows: DAMVIQNPRYQVTQFGKPVTLSCSQTLNHNVMYWYQQKSSQAPKLLFHYYDKDFNNEADTPDNFQSRRPNTSFCFLDIRSPGLGDTAMYLCASRDYPDNEQFFGPGTRLTVL.

This clonotype was seen repeatedly, ten times or more. The chain employs TRBV29-1 and TRBJ2-7, with 9 bases that match TRBD2. The trim removed 5 bases at V and 4 bases at J, leaving 9 bases unmatched. The CDR3 is 14 amino acids. Per germline, CDR1 SQVTM and CDR2 ANQGSEA. CDR3 protein: CSVRRGLAGYEQYF. The CDR3 nucleotides read TGCAGCGTTCGACGGGGACTAGCAGGATACGAGCAGTACTTC.

In regard to this clonotype: This may be a read error: a much more frequent sequence differs by one nucleotide. The chain joins TRBV12-3 or TRBV12-4 to TRBJ2-4; D perhaps matches TRBD2 (6 bases). Trimming removed 8 bases at V and 0 bases at J, with 14 bases between. The CDR3 is made up of 15 amino acids. The DNA for the CDR3 is TGTGCCAGCGGGGGGTCGAACCTAGCCAAAAACATTCAGTACTTC. As protein: CASGGSNLAKNIQYF.

This clonotype occurred many times. The CDR3 spells CASSLEGSSYEQYV. The CDR3 DNA reads as TGCGCCAGCAGCTTGGAGGGGAGCTCCTACGAGCAGTACGTC. The V call is TRBV5-1, the J call TRBJ2-7, with D perhaps being TRBD1 or TRBD2 (5 bases each). V was trimmed by 0 bases and J by 0 bases, leaving 7 bases between them. Germline-derived CDR1 and CDR2 are SGHRS and YFSETQ. This CDR3 has 14 amino acids.

The V and J genes are TRBV15 and TRBJ2-7, with 9 bases that match TRBD2. The CDR3 extends over 15 amino acids. Germline values: CDR1 LNHNV, CDR2 YYDKDF (reference sequence). J was trimmed by 1 base and V by 3 bases; bases with no gene match: 4. This CDR3 reads CATSSELAGSYEQYV. The CDR3 region has the DNA TGTGCCACCAGCAGTGAACTAGCGGGTTCCTACGAGCAGTACGTC.

This clonotype was counted at least ten times. The rearrangement links TRBV29-1 to TRBJ2-2; the D is unclear. V was pared by 6 bases and J by 8 bases, with 7 bases between. Germline V gene data show CDR1 as SQVTM and CDR2 as ANQGSEA. The CDR3 totals 10 residues. The DNA of the CDR3 is TGCAGCGTCGCATTAGGGGAGCTGTTTTTT. This sequence encodes CSVALGELFF.

This clonotype was counted many times. This chain uses TRBV6-5 with TRBJ1-2; unclear D gene. The germline gives CDR1 MNHEY, CDR2 SVGAGI. Trimming pared 8 bases from V and 2 bases from J, leaving 9 bases between. This CDR3 region has 12 residues. The CDR3 DNA sequence: TGTGCCAGCGGCGGAGGGAACTATGGCTACACCTTC. Translated: CASGGGNYGYTF.

This clonotype was found many times. The chain links TRBV11-2 to TRBJ1-1, with 10 bases that match TRBD1. The CDR3 runs 14 residues. Losses at the gene ends were 4 bases for V and 7 bases for J; bases not matched to a gene: 6. CDR1 is SGHAT and CDR2 is FQNNGV in the germline V gene. CDR3 nucleotide sequence: TGTGCCAGCAGCTCCCGGACAGGGGGTGTTGAAGCTTTCTTT. Translation gives CASSSRTGGVEAFF.

In its sample, this clonotype was seen many times. The chain employs TRBV12-3 or TRBV12-4 and TRBJ2-2, with D perhaps matching TRBD1 (7 bases). This CDR3 spans 15 amino acids. Between the trimmed V and J ends, which lost 6 bases and 4 bases, there was a span of 15 bases. CDR3 protein: CASRPGGGGTGELFF. For the CDR3, the DNA is TGTGCCAGCAGGCCAGGGGGAGGCGGCACCGGGGAGCTGTTTTTT.

This clonotype came up a few times. This chain uses TRBV2 with TRBJ2-2; no firm D call. This CDR3 has 15 residues. Germline CDR1 reads SNHLY; CDR2 reads FYNNEI. Trimming cost V 6 bases and J 6 bases, with 17 bases left between them. The CDR3 loop is CASRKEDLDAGELFF. In nucleotides, the CDR3 is TGTGCCAGCAGGAAAGAAGACCTTGATGCCGGGGAGCTGTTTTTT.

This clonotype was seen a few times. V usage is TRBV7-2 and J usage is TRBJ1-4; D not resolved. V shed 3 bases and J shed 8 bases, with 7 bases lying between them. The CDR3 sequence is 12 residues long. CDR1 and CDR2 from the germline V gene are SGHTA and FQGNSA. The CDR3 is CASSFLGEKLFF. The CDR3 DNA reads as TGTGCCAGCAGCTTCCTTGGGGAAAAACTGTTTTTT.

There are many counts of this clonotype. The rearrangement joins TRBV6-6 to TRBJ2-3, with D tentatively TRBD2 (7 bases). Germline loops: CDR1 MNHNY, CDR2 SVGAGI (reference sequence). This CDR3 is built from 19 residues. The V and J ends lost 0 bases and 1 base respectively, with 20 bases between them. This CDR3 reads CASSYSRGAGDQGTDTQYF. In DNA form, the CDR3 reads TGTGCCAGCAGTTACTCTCGGGGGGCGGGAGACCAAGGCACAGATACGCAGTATTTT.

This chain joins TRBV7-3 and TRBJ2-1; D not certain. This CDR3 is 13 amino acids long. From germline, CDR1 is SGHTA and CDR2 FQGTGA. Trimming pared 6 bases from V and 2 bases from J, leaving 8 bases between. CDR3 amino acids: CASRQDPYNEQFF. CDR3 nucleotide sequence: TGTGCCAGCAGGCAGGACCCCTACAATGAGCAGTTCTTC.

This clonotype came up a few times. This sequence joins TRBV29-1 and TRBJ2-1; the match to TRBD2 covers 11 bases. Germline CDR1 SQVTM, CDR2 ANQGSEA. This CDR3 is built from 14 residues. Trimming at V came to 7 bases and at J to 8 bases, leaving 10 bases not matched to a gene. CDR3 residues: CSGFRSGRVYEQFF. In nucleotides, the CDR3 is TGCAGCGGCTTTCGTAGCGGGAGGGTCTATGAGCAGTTCTTC.

This clonotype was detected many times. This sequence joins TRBV28 and TRBJ2-7, with TRBD2 matching over 14 bases. The V segment lost 4 bases and the J segment 3 bases; nucleotides outside the gene matches: 8. CDR3 length: 17 amino acids. CDR1 is MDHEN, CDR2 SYDVKM, per germline. The CDR3 DNA sequence: TGTGCCAGCAGTTCCACCGGGACTAGCGGGGGAGGCTACGAGCAGTACGTC. This encodes CASSSTGTSGGGYEQYV.

This clonotype was seen repeatedly, ten times or more. V usage is TRBV20-1 and J usage is TRBJ2-1, with D hard to call. Germline lookup yields CDR1 DFQATT and CDR2 SNEGSKA (reference sequence). The CDR3 has 13 amino acids. Trimming shortened V by 7 bases and J by 8 bases, and 18 bases separated the two germline ends. This chain's CDR3 is CSVTHHPGDEQFF. CDR3 DNA sequence: TGCAGTGTTACACACCACCCTGGGGATGAGCAGTTCTTC.

At least ten counts were recorded for this clonotype. The rearrangement joins TRBV28 to TRBJ2-5; a possible D gene is TRBD2 (6 bases). Trimming took off 3 bases at V and 2 bases at J, with 13 bases between the two ends. The CDR3 length is 15 residues. Germline V gene lookup returns CDR1 MDHEN and CDR2 SYDVKM. DNA for the CDR3: TGTGCCAGCAGTTTTTCGGGACTCCTGCAAGAGACCCAGTACTTC. Its protein is CASSFSGLLQETQYF.